This TCR beta chain was sequenced in a study of vaccination and CD4 T cells after COVID-19. About the study: Everyone enrolled got two doses of BNT162b2 or mRNA-1273 vaccine. SARS-CoV-2, HCoV-NL63, HCoV-OC43 and HCoV-229E supplied the overlapping spike peptides used to stimulate cells.

Germline V gives CDR1 MNHNS, CDR2 SASEGT. The CDR3 sequence is 15 residues long. V gave up 4 bases and J gave up 7 bases; unmatched junction bases: 8. As for this clonotype: Antigen specificity is unknown.

The assay that was used to sequence DNA from cultured CD4+ T cells was the Oncomine TCR Beta short-read assay. One entry per CDR3 protein results from TCRdb running MiXCR on the PCR reads. This table has roughly 12,000 distinct CDR3 sequences, less than 70% appearing once. The study's findings and limits: Convalescent patients had 304 of 307 vaccine-specific clones showing spike mono-reactivity.

The treatment is: approximately nine-day PBMC culture with coronavirus spike peptide pools or control peptides (ViraFEST assay). The receptor comes from a human donor who had recovered from COVID-19. Sample: CD4+ T cells from blood, cultured in vitro, taken before SARS-CoV-2 vaccination. The chain joins TRBV6-1 to TRBJ2-1, with TRBD2 identical over 9 bases. Here the CDR3 DNA reads TGTGCCAGCAGTGTCCCTAGCGGGATCGGGAATGAGCAGTTCTTC. It translates to CASSVPSGIGNEQFF.